This TCR beta chain was identified in a study of cytomegalovirus exposure and HLA in healthy donors. CDR3 length: 13 amino acids. Between the trimmed V and J ends, which lost 3 bases and 5 bases, there was a span of 10 bases. The germline CDR1 and CDR2 sequences are KGHSH and LQKENI. PCR used 60 Vbeta primers and 13 Jbeta primers. Method: immunoSEQ multiplex PCR; TCRdb's copy keeps in-frame clones and lacks some. The data show approximately 190,000 clones, 75% to 90% seen once. V gene TRBV18 combines with J gene TRBJ2-5, with a possible D match to TRBD1 (5 bases). The TCR was taken from a middle-aged man in good health and CMV-seropositive. Sequencing used PBMCs. CDR3 DNA: TGTGCCAGCTCACCCAGGGATACGGAGACCCAGTACTTC. It translates to CASSPRDTETQYF. The complete variable domain, with remaining parts taken from reference TRBV18 and TRBJ2-5, reads NAGVMQNPRHLVRRRGQEARLRCSPMKGHSHVYWYRQLPEEGLKFMVYLQKENIIDESGMPKERFSAEFPKEGPSILRIQQVVRGDSAAYFCASSPRDTETQYFGPGTRLLVL.